This note documents a single TCR beta chain sequence. The germline V gene encodes CDR1 MNHEY and CDR2 SVGAGI. The trim removed 6 bases at V and 7 bases at J, leaving 5 bases unmatched. There are 13 residues in the CDR3. TCRdb keeps only in-frame clones here, not all; method: immunoSEQ multiplex PCR. The sample holds roughly 430,000 clones, around 90% seen once. The data are from a study of blood T cell repertoires in COVID-19. The chain links TRBV6-5 to TRBJ1-5; 8 nucleotides agree with TRBD1. The TCR comes from a woman between 40 and 55 years old with acute COVID-19. Sequenced sample: PBMCs or T cells enriched from blood (not recorded which). The CDR3 DNA is TGTGCCAGCAGGACAGGGGACGGACAGCCCCAGCATTTT. It is translated as CASRTGDGQPQHF.